The rows below give T cell receptor beta chains drawn from one sample of a study of low-dose radiotherapy and immunotherapy resistance in tumors. TCRdb reprocessed the reads with MiXCR, giving one entry per CDR3 protein. The table has almost 40,000 distinct CDR3 sequences, roughly 31% seen once. This specimen consisted of PBMCs, obtained before treatment. The receptors here all came from a male donor with gallbladder cancer. CDR3s include the opening cysteine and the closing phenylalanine or tryptophan. The order of the fields is J gene, V gene, clone size, D gene, CDR3 protein, CDR3 DNA. D genes are given only for firm matches. The listing skips clone size in some rows; elsewhere it reads once, few, many or a size class.

TRBJ1-1 | TRBV19 | many | TRBD1 | CASSTFGTGNTEAFF | TGTGCCAGTAGTACATTCGGGACAGGGAACACTGAAGCTTTCTTT
TRBJ2-7 | TRBV18 | - | - | CASTGRVVDEQYF | TGTGCCAGTACCGGGCGAGTTGTTGACGAGCAGTACTTC
TRBJ1-1 | TRBV27 | many | - | CASSLSRTGNTEAFF | TGTGCCAGCAGTTTATCCCGGACTGGTAACACTGAAGCTTTCTTT
TRBJ1-5 | TRBV27 | many | - | CASSLEGRSNQPQHF | TGTGCCAGCAGTTTAGAGGGACGAAGCAATCAGCCCCAGCATTTT
TRBJ1-5 | TRBV28 | medium-sized | TRBD1 | CASTTTGGANQPQHF | TGTGCCAGCACCACCACAGGGGGCGCGAATCAGCCCCAGCATTTT
TRBJ1-1 | TRBV2 | many | - | CASSEQGNTEAFF | TGTGCCAGCAGTGAGCAGGGGAACACTGAAGCTTTCTTT
TRBJ1-2 | TRBV20-1 | many | TRBD1 | CSARLGTENGYTF | TGCAGTGCTAGATTGGGGACAGAGAATGGCTACACCTTC
TRBJ2-1 | TRBV20-1 | many | - | CRTASADFYNEQFF | TGCAGGACCGCGAGCGCGGACTTCTACAATGAGCAGTTCTTC
TRBJ2-5 | TRBV25-1 | few | - | CASSVPSGTVDRETQYF | TGTGCCAGCAGTGTGCCGTCCGGGACGGTGGATCGGGAGACCCAGTACTTC
TRBJ2-7 | TRBV2 | - | - | CASTGVISPYEQYF | TGTGCCAGTACCGGGGTAATATCTCCCTACGAGCAGTACTTC
TRBJ2-2 | TRBV20-1 | many | - | CSASYGSANTGELFF | TGCAGTGCTAGCTACGGGTCCGCGAACACCGGGGAGCTGTTTTTT
TRBJ1-5 | TRBV4-2 | many | - | CASSYGTAGLPQHF | TGTGCCAGCAGCTACGGGACTGCGGGGTTGCCCCAGCATTTT
TRBJ2-5 | TRBV20-1 | many | - | CSASNIWETQYF | TGCAGTGCTAGTAATATTTGGGAGACCCAGTACTTC